This is a list of T cell receptor beta chains from one sample in a study of CD8 T cells in ankylosing spondylitis. TCRdb analysed the 5' RACE reads with MiXCR anew, one entry per CDR3 protein. The repertoire holds under 850,000 distinct CDR3 sequences, around 17% seen once, with 15% to 20% in the top ten. The sequencing sample was made of blood, either unsorted or a sorted T cell fraction (not recorded which). All receptors come from a male donor with ankylosing spondylitis. CDR3s include the opening cysteine and the closing phenylalanine or tryptophan. A D gene is named only where the DNA matches it firmly. Only part of the rows carry a size: once, few, many, or a class if the clone is expanded.

v_gene	d_gene	abundance	j_gene	CDR3nt	CDR3aa
TRBV4-2	TRBD2	NA	TRBJ2-1	TGTGCCAGCAGCCAAGAAGCCCCCGGGGTAGCGGGAGCCTACAATGAGCAGTTCTTC	CASSQEAPGVAGAYNEQFF
TRBV2	NA	NA	TRBJ2-1	TGTGCCAGCACCCCCAAAGGTGTGCAGTTCTTC	CASTPKGVQFF
TRBV28	NA	few	TRBJ2-2	TGTGCCAGCAGTTTTATACTAAACACCGGGGAGCTGTTTTTT	CASSFILNTGELFF
TRBV20-1	NA	few	TRBJ2-1	TGCAGTGCCAATTTAGGGGTTCTATACAATGAGCAGTTCTTC	CSANLGVLYNEQFF
TRBV5-8	NA	many	TRBJ1-1	TGTGCCAGCACCCATCGGGTTCCCCGTGACACTGAAGCTTTCTTT	CASTHRVPRDTEAFF
TRBV11-2	NA	few	TRBJ2-5	TGTGCCAGCAGCTTAGGTTTAGGGGAAGAGACCCAGTACTTC	CASSLGLGEETQYF
TRBV28	TRBD2	NA	TRBJ2-1	TGTGCCAGCAGTTTAGGCCTAGCGGGGGGGCTCAATGAGCAGTTCTTC	CASSLGLAGGLNEQFF
TRBV5-1	NA	NA	TRBJ1-1	TGCGCCAGCAGCTTGGCCGATAGGATCTACACTGAAGCTTTCTTT	CASSLADRIYTEAFF
TRBV4-1	TRBD2	NA	TRBJ2-5	TGCGCCAGCAGCCAAGAGGGGACTAGCGGCACCTTGGGGACCCAGTACTTC	CASSQEGTSGTLGTQYF
TRBV18	TRBD1	NA	TRBJ1-2	TGTGCCAGCTCACCCCCACAGGGGAACTATGGCTACACCTTC	CASSPPQGNYGYTF
TRBV7-4	NA	few	TRBJ2-7	TGTGCCAGCAGCTGGGCCATGAAGTGGTTCTCCTACGAGCAGTACTTC	CASSWAMKWFSYEQYF
TRBV9	NA	NA	TRBJ1-2	TGTGCCAGCAGCCGCGGGACCGAGTATCGGTGCTACACCTTC	CASSRGTEYRCYTF
TRBV5-1	TRBD2	NA	TRBJ2-2	TGCGCCAGCAAACTAGCGGGGGGTCCGGACACCGGGGAGCTGTTTTTT	CASKLAGGPDTGELFF
TRBV27	TRBD2	many	TRBJ2-2	TGTGCCAGCAGTTTAGACCCAAGAGCGGGATGGACCGGGGAGCTGTTTTTT	CASSLDPRAGWTGELFF
TRBV7-3	TRBD1	few	TRBJ2-1	TGTGCCAGCAGCTTAGATTGGACAGGGGGACACAATGAGCAGTTCTTC	CASSLDWTGGHNEQFF
TRBV20-1	NA	few	TRBJ2-5	TGCAGTTCCAAGGGCGCACAAGAGACCCAGTACTTC	CSSKGAQETQYF
TRBV13	NA	few	TRBJ2-5	TGTGCCAGCAGCCGCATGGGGGTACAAGAGACCCAGTACTTC	CASSRMGVQETQYF
TRBV2	NA	few	TRBJ2-5	TGTGCCAGCCAGAGGGACCGGGGACACCAAGAGACCCAGTACTTC	CASQRDRGHQETQYF
TRBV7-8	NA	few	TRBJ2-1	TGTGCCAGCAGCTCCACACGGGCCAGGGGATCCTACAATGAGCAGTTCTTC	CASSSTRARGSYNEQFF
TRBV12-3/TRBV12-4	NA	few	TRBJ2-1	TGTGCCAGCAGACAGCAAGGGGCCTCTGATTCCTACAATGAGCAGTTCTTC	CASRQQGASDSYNEQFF
TRBV7-6	TRBD2	few	TRBJ2-1	TGTGCCAGCAGCTCGGCCCTTGGACTAGCCGGCTACAATGAGCAGTTCTTC	CASSSALGLAGYNEQFF
TRBV25-1	NA	NA	TRBJ1-2	TGTGCCAGCAGTGAAAAAACCCGGGGGGATGGCTACACCTTC	CASSEKTRGDGYTF
TRBV28	NA	NA	TRBJ2-1	TGTGCCAGCAGTTTATTAAGGGCCTTCAATGAGCAGTTCTTC	CASSLLRAFNEQFF
TRBV20-1	TRBD1	NA	TRBJ1-1	TGCAGTGCTAGAGATTTTAGGACAGGGACTTGGGGGACTGAAGCTTTCTTT	CSARDFRTGTWGTEAFF
TRBV29-1	NA	NA	TRBJ2-7	TGCAGCGTTGAAGGGGGGACCTCCTACGAGCAGTACTTC	CSVEGGTSYEQYF
TRBV25-1	NA	NA	TRBJ2-7	TGTGCCAGCTCTGAGAAGAAGCCGGGCCAGGTAGGAGACGAGCAGTACTTC	CASSEKKPGQVGDEQYF
TRBV6-4	TRBD2	few	TRBJ2-3	TGTGCCAGCAGTGGTACTAGCGGGGGGGCAGATACGCAGTATTTT	CASSGTSGGADTQYF
TRBV7-2	TRBD2	NA	TRBJ2-1	TGTGCCAGCAGCTTCGGCGGGAGGATTTATGAGCAGTTCTTC	CASSFGGRIYEQFF
TRBV7-9	NA	few	TRBJ2-4	TGTGCCAGCAGCTTATCAGATTACGACATTCAGTACTTC	CASSLSDYDIQYF
TRBV9	TRBD2	NA	TRBJ2-7	TGTGCCAGCAGCGTAGCTAGGGCTAGCGGGAGGGCCTTCGCCTACGAGCAGTACTTC	CASSVARASGRAFAYEQYF
TRBV2	NA	few	TRBJ2-2	TGTGCCAGCAAAGGCTCAGACACCGGGGAGCTGTTTTTT	CASKGSDTGELFF
TRBV7-2	NA	few	TRBJ2-5	TGTGCCAGCAGCTCACGACCTGGGACTGGCCTACAAGAGACCCAGTACTTC	CASSSRPGTGLQETQYF
TRBV29-1	NA	NA	TRBJ2-1	TGCAGCGCCAGGGGGGCGGACAGCCACAATGAGCAGTTCTTC	CSARGADSHNEQFF
TRBV6-5	TRBD2	NA	TRBJ2-5	TGTGCCAGCAGTTACGTGACTAGCGGGGGACCCCTTGAGACCCAGTACTTC	CASSYVTSGGPLETQYF
TRBV5-1	NA	NA	TRBJ2-7	TGCGCCAGCAGCACAACTCAAGCGGGCGAGCAGTACTTC	CASSTTQAGEQYF